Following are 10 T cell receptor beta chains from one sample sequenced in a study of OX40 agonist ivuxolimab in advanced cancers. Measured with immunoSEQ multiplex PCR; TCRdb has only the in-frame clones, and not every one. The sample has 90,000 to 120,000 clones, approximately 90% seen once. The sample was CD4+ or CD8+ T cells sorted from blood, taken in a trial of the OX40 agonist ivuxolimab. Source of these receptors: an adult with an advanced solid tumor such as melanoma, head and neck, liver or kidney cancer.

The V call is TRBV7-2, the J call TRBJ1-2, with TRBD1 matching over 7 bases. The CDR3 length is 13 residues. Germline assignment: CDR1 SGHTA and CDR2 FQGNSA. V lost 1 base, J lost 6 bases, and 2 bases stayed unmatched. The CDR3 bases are TGTGCCAGCAGCTTAGGACAGGGCGATGGCTACACCTTC. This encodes CASSLGQGDGYTF.

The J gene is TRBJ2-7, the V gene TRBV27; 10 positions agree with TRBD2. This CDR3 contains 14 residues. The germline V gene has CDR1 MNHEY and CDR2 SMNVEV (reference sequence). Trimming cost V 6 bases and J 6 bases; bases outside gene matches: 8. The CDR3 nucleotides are TGTGCCAGCAGCTCAGCGGGAGGGCCGGGCGAGCAGTACTTC. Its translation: CASSSAGGPGEQYF.

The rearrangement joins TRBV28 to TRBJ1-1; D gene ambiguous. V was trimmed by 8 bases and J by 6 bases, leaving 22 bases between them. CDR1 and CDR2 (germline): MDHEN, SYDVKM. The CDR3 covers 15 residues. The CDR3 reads CASVVTGSVAAEAFF. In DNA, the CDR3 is TGTGCCAGCGTAGTTACCGGGTCGGTAGCCGCTGAAGCTTTCTTT.

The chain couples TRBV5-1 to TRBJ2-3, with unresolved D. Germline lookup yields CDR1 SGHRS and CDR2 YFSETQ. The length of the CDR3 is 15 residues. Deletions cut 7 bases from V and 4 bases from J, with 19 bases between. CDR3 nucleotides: TGCGCCAGCTGCCTTGGAGATCCCGATTCAGATACGCAGTATTTT. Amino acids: CASCLGDPDSDTQYF.

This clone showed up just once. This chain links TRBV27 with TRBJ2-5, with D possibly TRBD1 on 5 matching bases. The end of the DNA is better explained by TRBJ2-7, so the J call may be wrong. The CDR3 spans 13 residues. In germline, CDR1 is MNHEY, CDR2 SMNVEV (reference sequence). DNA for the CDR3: TGTGCCACTTTAAAGGACAACTCCTACGAGCAGTACTTC. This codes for CATLKDNSYEQYF.

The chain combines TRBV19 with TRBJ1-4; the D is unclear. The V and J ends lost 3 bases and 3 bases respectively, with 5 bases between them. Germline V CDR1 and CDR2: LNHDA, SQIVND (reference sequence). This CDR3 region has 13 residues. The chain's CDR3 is CASSIWANEKLFF. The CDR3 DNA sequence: TGTGCCAGTAGTATCTGGGCTAATGAAAAACTGTTTTTT.

DNA of the CDR3: TGTGCCAGCAGTCCCCATTCGGCCAGGGGGATGGATGGCTACACCTTC. This codes for CASSPHSARGMDGYTF. V is TRBV28 and J is TRBJ1-2, with TRBD1 matching 7 bases. Germline V gene data show CDR1 as MDHEN and CDR2 as SYDVKM. With 5 bases clipped from V and 6 bases from J, the junction kept 15 bases outside the gene matches. The CDR3 is 16 residues long.

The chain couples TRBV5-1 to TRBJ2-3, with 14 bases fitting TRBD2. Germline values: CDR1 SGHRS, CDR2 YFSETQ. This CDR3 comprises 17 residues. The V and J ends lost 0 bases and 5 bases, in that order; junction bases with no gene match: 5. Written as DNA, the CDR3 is TGCGCCAGCAGCTTGGGACTAGCGGGAGGGCCCGTAGATACGCAGTATTTT. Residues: CASSLGLAGGPVDTQYF.

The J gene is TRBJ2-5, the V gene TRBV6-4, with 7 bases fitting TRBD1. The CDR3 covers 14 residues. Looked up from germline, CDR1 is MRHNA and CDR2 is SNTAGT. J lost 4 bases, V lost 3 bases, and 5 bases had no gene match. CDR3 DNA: TGTGCCAGCAGTGAAGACAGGGCGGCAGAGACCCAGTACTTC. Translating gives CASSEDRAAETQYF.

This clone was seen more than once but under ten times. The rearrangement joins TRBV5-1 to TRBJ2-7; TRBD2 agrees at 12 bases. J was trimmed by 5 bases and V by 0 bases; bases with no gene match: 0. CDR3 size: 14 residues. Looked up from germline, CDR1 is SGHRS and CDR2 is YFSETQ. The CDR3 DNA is TGCGCCAGCAGCTTGGGACTAGCGGGAGACGAGCAGTACTTC. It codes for CASSLGLAGDEQYF.